These 10 T cell receptor beta chains share one sample of origin, sequenced in a study of T cells after yellow fever vaccination. TCRdb recomputed calls from the 5' RACE reads with MiXCR, one row per CDR3 protein. Of 400,000 or so distinct CDR3 sequences in the sample, more than 5.5% were seen once. Sequencing was performed on PBMCs, taken 5 days after the yellow fever booster vaccination. The origin of the receptors is a man between 25 and 39 years old who received the YFV17D yellow fever vaccine.

The chain combines TRBV20-1 with TRBJ2-7; weak D call: TRBD1 (5 bases). Deletions cut 0 bases from V and 2 bases from J, with 11 bases between. This CDR3 spans 14 amino acids. Germline CDR1 and CDR2: DFQATT and SNEGSKA (reference sequence). The CDR3 coding sequence is TGCAGTGCTAGAGAGGGGCAGGTGACCTACGAGCAGTACTTC. Its translation is CSAREGQVTYEQYF.

This chain uses TRBV5-1 with TRBJ2-2, with 7 bases aligning to TRBD1. The V segment lost 1 base and the J segment 3 bases; nucleotides outside the gene matches: 3. The CDR3 loop spans 15 amino acids. CDR1 is SGHRS and CDR2 is YFSETQ in the germline V gene. As DNA, the CDR3 is TGCGCCAGCAGCTTGAGCAGGGGGTACACCGGGGAGCTGTTTTTT. Translation gives CASSLSRGYTGELFF.

The chain joins TRBV5-1 to TRBJ2-1, with TRBD2 identical over 8 bases. The J segment lost 8 bases and the V segment lost 7 bases, leaving 11 bases of the junction unmatched. Germline-derived CDR1 and CDR2 are SGHRS and YFSETQ. This CDR3 spans 14 amino acids. CDR3 in amino acids: CASAPRWREDEQFF. For the CDR3, the DNA is TGCGCCAGCGCCCCAAGGTGGCGGGAGGATGAGCAGTTCTTC.

This clonotype was observed many times. V is TRBV5-1 and J is TRBJ2-7, with 11 bases identical to TRBD2. CDR3 length: 15 amino acids. Per the germline V gene, CDR1 is SGHRS and CDR2 is YFSETQ. V was pared by 0 bases and J by 6 bases, with 5 bases of the junction left unmatched. For the CDR3, the DNA is TGCGCCAGCAGCTTGGTGTTAGCGGGAGGGCGCGAGCAGTACTTC. Amino acids: CASSLVLAGGREQYF.

This chain uses TRBV30 with TRBJ1-1, with 9 bases matching TRBD1. CDR1 is GTSNPN, CDR2 SVGIG, per germline (reference sequence). The CDR3 contains 14 residues. With 0 bases clipped from V and 6 bases from J, the junction kept 5 bases outside the gene matches. The CDR3 region has the DNA TGTGCCTGGAGTGTAATACAGGGGGCTCCTGAAGCTTTCTTT. Its protein product is CAWSVIQGAPEAFF.

This clonotype was recorded at least ten times. This chain connects TRBV24-1 to TRBJ2-2; the D gene is possibly TRBD2 (5 bases). The ends were cut back, 9 bases at V and 5 bases at J, with 9 bases in the middle. Germline V gives CDR1 KGHDR, CDR2 SFDVKD. This CDR3 contains 12 residues. CDR3 in amino acids: CATARGTGELFF. CDR3 nucleotide sequence: TGTGCCACCGCTCGAGGGACCGGGGAGCTGTTTTTT.

The chain combines TRBV7-2 with TRBJ2-7; 11 bases are a match to TRBD2. V lost 5 bases, J lost 3 bases, and 6 bases stayed unmatched. In germline, CDR1 is SGHTA, CDR2 FQGNSA. The CDR3 spans 15 residues. This chain's CDR3 is CASSPLGTSGYEQYF. CDR3 in DNA: TGTGCCAGCAGCCCCCTCGGGACTAGCGGCTACGAGCAGTACTTC.

This clonotype was counted ten times or more. The rearrangement uses TRBV7-6 and TRBJ1-5; D is ambiguous. The CDR3 has 13 amino acids. Germline V gene sequence: CDR1 SGHVS, CDR2 FNYEAQ. Trimming took off 2 bases at V and 4 bases at J, with 6 bases between the two ends. The CDR3 region has the DNA TGTGCCAGCAGCTTATCACTAAATCAGCCCCAGCATTTT. It codes for CASSLSLNQPQHF.

This clonotype was recorded at least ten times. This CDR3 reads CSAAAGGLAGELFF. The DNA for the CDR3 is TGCAGTGCAGCTGCGGGAGGGCTAGCCGGGGAGCTGTTTTTT. V usage is TRBV20-1 and J usage is TRBJ2-2; TRBD2 aligns across 9 bases. V shed 6 bases, J shed 6 bases, and the junction held 8 bases outside the gene matches. The CDR3 spans 14 residues. Germline assignment: CDR1 DFQATT and CDR2 SNEGSKA (reference sequence).

This clonotype came up many times. CDR3 nucleotides: TGTGCCAGCAGCCCCCTTCAGCCAACCTACGAGCAGTACTTC. It encodes CASSPLQPTYEQYF. This chain connects TRBV7-2 to TRBJ2-7; D is uncertain. Per germline, CDR1 SGHTA and CDR2 FQGNSA. This CDR3 contains 14 residues. The V gene lost 5 bases and the J gene lost 2 bases, with 13 bases spanning the gap.